This TCR beta chain was found in a study of graft-versus-host responses after intestinal transplantation. About the research overall: Among the recipients, all got anti-thymocyte globulin induction and then tacrolimus and steroids for 3 to 4 years.

Sequencing was performed with immunoSEQ multiplex PCR; in TCRdb, only in-frame clones are kept and a portion is missing. In the table there are 20,000 to 30,000 clones, 90% of which are singletons. As concerns this clone: No antigen is known for it.

The study's findings and limits: GvH clonotypes were identified within recipient marrow, with a subset emerging first in ileum or blood.

The CDR3 totals 15 residues. Between the trimmed V and J ends, which lost 3 bases and 5 bases, there was a span of 16 bases. Germline V gene sequence: CDR1 SGHVS, CDR2 FNYEAQ. V and J are TRBV7-6 and TRBJ1-2; D uncertain. The sequencing here drew on PBMCs, taken around 40 days after intestinal transplant. The clonotype comes from a human patient who received an intestinal transplant, so some T cells may come from the graft donor. The CDR3 DNA reads as TGTGCCAGCAGCTTTCTCAACGAGGATGGGTATGGCTACACCTTC. It encodes CASSFLNEDGYGYTF.